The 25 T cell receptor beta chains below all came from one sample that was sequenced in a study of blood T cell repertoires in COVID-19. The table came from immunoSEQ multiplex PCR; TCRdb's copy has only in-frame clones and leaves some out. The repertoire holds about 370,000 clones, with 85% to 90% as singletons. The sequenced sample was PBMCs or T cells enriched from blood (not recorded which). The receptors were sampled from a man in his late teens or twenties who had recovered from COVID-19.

DNA of the CDR3: TGTGCCAGCAGCTTGACGATACTAGCGGGTGGGAAGACCCAGTACTTC. It translates to CASSLTILAGGKTQYF. This chain links TRBV7-2 with TRBJ2-5, with TRBD2 matching over 9 bases. The germline V gene has CDR1 SGHTA and CDR2 FQGNSA. The J segment lost 6 bases and the V segment lost 3 bases, leaving 11 bases of the junction unmatched. The CDR3 is 16 residues long.

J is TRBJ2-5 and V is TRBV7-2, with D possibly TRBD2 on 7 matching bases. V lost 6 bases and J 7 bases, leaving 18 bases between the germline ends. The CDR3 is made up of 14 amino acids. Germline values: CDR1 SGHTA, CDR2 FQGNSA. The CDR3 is CASSPWGGQGTQYF. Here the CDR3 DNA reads TGTGCCAGCAGTCCGTGGGGGGGCCAGGGGACCCAGTACTTC.

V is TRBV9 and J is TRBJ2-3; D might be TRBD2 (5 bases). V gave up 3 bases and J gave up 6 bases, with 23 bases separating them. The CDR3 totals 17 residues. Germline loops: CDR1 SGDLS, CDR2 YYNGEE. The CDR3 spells CASSGLGRGSSLDTQYF. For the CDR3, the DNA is TGTGCCAGCAGCGGATTAGGGAGAGGGTCATCATTGGATACGCAGTATTTT. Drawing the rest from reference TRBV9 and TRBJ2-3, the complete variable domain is DSGVTQTPKHLITATGQRVTLRCSPRSGDLSVYWYQQSLDQGLQFLIQYYNGEERAKGNILERFSAQQFPDLHSELNLSSLELGDSALYFCASSGLGRGSSLDTQYFGPGTRLTVL.

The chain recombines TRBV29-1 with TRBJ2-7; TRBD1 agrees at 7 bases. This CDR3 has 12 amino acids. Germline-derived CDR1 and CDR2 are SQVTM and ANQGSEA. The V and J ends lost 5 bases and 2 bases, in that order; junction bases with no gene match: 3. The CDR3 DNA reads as TGCAGCGTTAGGGGACAGACCTACGAGCAGTACTTC. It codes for CSVRGQTYEQYF.

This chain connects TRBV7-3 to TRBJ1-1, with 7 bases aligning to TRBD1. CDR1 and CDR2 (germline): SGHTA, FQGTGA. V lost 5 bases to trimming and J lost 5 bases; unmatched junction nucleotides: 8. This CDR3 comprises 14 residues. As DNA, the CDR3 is TGTGCCAGCAGCCCACAGGGGTGGGGAACTGAAGCTTTCTTT. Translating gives CASSPQGWGTEAFF.

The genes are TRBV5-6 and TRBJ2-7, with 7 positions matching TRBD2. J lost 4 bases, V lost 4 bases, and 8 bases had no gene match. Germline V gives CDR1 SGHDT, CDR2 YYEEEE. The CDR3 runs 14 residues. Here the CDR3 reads CASSDGWGGYEQYF. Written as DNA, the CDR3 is TGTGCCAGCAGCGACGGTTGGGGGGGATACGAGCAGTACTTC.

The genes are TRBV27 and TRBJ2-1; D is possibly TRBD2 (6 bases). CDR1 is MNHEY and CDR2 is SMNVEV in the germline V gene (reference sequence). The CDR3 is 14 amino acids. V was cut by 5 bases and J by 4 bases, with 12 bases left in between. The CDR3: CASSAGGPYNEQFF. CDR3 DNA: TGTGCCAGCAGTGCCGGAGGGCCTTACAATGAGCAGTTCTTC.

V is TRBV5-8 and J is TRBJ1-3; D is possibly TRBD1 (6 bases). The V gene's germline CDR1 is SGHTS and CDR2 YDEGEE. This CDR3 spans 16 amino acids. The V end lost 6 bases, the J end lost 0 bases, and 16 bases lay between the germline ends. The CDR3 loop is CASIWGTYRSGNTIYF. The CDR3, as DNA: TGTGCCAGCATTTGGGGGACATACCGCTCTGGAAACACCATATATTTT.

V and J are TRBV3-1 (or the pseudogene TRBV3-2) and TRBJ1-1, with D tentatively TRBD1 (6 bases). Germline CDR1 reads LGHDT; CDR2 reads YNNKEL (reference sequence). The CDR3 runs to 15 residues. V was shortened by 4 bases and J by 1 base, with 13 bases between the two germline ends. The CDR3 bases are TGTGCCAGCAGCCCCAGGGGCGAGGGGAACACTGAAGCTTTCTTT. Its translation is CASSPRGEGNTEAFF.

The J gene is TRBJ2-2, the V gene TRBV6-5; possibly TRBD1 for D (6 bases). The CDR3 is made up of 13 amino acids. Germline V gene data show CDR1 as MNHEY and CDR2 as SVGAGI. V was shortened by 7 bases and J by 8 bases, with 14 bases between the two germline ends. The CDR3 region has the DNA TGTGCCAGCATACAGGGCGCCTCGGGGGAGCTGTTTTTT. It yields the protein CASIQGASGELFF.

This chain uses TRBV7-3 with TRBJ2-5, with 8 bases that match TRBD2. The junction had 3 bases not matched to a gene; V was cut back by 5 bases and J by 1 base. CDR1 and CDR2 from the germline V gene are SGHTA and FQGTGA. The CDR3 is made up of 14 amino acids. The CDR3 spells CASSPTSGQETQYF. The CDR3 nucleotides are TGTGCCAGCAGCCCAACTAGCGGCCAAGAGACCCAGTACTTC. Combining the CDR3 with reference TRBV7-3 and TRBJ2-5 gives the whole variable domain GAGVSQTPSNKVTEKGKYVELRCDPISGHTALYWYRQSLGQGPEFLIYFQGTGAADDSGLPNDRFFAVRPEGSVSTLKIQRTERGDSAVYLCASSPTSGQETQYFGPGTRLLVL.

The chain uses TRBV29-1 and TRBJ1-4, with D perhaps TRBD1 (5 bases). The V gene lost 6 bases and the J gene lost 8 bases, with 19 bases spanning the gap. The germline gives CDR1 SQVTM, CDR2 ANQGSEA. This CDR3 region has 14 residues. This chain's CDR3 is CSVREAGIGEKLFF. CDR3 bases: TGCAGCGTCCGAGAGGCAGGGATAGGGGAAAAACTGTTTTTT.

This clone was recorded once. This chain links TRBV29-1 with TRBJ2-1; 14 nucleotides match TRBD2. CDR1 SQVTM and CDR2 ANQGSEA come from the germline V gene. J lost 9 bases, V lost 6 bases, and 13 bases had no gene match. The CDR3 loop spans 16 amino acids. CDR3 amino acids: CSVRFTGTSGSGEQFF. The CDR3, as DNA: TGCAGCGTCCGATTTACCGGGACTAGCGGGAGCGGTGAGCAGTTCTTC.

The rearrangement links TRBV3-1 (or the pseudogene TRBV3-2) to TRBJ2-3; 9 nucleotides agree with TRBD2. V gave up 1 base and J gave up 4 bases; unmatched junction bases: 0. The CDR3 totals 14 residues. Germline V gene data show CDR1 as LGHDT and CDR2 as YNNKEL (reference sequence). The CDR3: CASSQGGGADTQYF. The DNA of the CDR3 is TGTGCCAGCAGCCAAGGCGGGGGGGCAGATACGCAGTATTTT.

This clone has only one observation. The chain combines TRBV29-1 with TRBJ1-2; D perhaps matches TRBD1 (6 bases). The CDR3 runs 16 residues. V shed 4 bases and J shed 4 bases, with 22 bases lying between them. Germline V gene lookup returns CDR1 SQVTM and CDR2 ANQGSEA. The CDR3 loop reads CSVVREGHEGGYGYTF. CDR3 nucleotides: TGCAGCGTTGTTCGGGAAGGACACGAAGGGGGCTATGGCTACACCTTC.

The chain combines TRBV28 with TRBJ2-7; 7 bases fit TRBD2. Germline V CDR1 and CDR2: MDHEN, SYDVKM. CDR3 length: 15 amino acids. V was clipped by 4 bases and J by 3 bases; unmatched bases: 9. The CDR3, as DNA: TGTGCCAGCAGTTCGGGTGGGAGGGCTGGCTACGAGCAGTACTTC. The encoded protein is CASSSGGRAGYEQYF.

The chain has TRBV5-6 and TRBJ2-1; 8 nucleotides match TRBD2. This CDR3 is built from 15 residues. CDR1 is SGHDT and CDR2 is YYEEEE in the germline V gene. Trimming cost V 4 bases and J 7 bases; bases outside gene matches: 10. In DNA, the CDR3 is TGTGCCAGCAGCCCCAGAAGGGGCGGGAGGAATGAGCAGTTCTTC. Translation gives CASSPRRGGRNEQFF.

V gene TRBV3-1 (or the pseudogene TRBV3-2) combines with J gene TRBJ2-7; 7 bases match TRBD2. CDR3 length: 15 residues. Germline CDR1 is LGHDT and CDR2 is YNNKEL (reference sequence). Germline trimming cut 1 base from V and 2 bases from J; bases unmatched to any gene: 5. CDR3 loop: CASSQVGGGPYEQYF. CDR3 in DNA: TGTGCCAGCAGCCAAGTTGGGGGAGGGCCCTACGAGCAGTACTTC.

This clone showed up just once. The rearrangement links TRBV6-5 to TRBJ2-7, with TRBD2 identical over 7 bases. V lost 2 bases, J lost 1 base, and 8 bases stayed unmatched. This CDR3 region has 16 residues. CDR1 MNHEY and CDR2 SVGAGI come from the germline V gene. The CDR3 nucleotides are TGTGCCAGCAGTTACGGTTCTGCGGGGGAATCCTACGAGCAGTACTTC. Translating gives CASSYGSAGESYEQYF.

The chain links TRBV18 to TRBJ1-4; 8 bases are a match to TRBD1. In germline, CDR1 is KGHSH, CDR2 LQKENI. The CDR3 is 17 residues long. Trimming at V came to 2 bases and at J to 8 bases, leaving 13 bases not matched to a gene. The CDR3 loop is CASSPDRGPQRLEKLFF. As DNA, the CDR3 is TGTGCCAGCTCACCAGACAGGGGCCCTCAACGTTTGGAAAAACTGTTTTTT.

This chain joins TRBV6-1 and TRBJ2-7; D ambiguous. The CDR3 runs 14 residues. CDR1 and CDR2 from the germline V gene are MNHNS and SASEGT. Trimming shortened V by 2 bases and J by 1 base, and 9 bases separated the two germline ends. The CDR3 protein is CASSEFGGSYEQYF. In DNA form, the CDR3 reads TGTGCCAGCAGTGAATTTGGCGGATCCTACGAGCAGTACTTC.

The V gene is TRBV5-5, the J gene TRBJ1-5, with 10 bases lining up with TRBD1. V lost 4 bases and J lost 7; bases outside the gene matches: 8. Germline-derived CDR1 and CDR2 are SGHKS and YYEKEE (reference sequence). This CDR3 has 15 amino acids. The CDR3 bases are TGTGCCAGCAGCGCTGACAGGGGGCGATGGCAGCCCCAGCATTTT. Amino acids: CASSADRGRWQPQHF.

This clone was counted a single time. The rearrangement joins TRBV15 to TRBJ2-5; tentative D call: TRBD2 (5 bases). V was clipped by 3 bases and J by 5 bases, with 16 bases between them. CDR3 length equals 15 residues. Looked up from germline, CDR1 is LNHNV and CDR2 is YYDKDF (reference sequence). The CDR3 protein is CATSRDVTRGETQYF. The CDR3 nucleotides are TGTGCCACCAGCAGGGACGTAACCCGAGGGGAGACCCAGTACTTC.

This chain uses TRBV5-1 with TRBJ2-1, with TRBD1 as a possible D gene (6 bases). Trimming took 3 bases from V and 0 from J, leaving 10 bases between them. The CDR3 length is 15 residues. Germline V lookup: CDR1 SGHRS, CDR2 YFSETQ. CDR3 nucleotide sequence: TGCGCCAGCAGCTCTACAGGGCACTCCTACAATGAGCAGTTCTTC. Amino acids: CASSSTGHSYNEQFF.

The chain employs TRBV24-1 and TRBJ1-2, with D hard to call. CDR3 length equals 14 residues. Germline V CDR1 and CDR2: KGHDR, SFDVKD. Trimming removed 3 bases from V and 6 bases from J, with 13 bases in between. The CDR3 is CATSDRSGLNGYTF. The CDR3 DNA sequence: TGTGCCACCAGTGATAGGTCGGGGTTGAATGGCTACACCTTC.